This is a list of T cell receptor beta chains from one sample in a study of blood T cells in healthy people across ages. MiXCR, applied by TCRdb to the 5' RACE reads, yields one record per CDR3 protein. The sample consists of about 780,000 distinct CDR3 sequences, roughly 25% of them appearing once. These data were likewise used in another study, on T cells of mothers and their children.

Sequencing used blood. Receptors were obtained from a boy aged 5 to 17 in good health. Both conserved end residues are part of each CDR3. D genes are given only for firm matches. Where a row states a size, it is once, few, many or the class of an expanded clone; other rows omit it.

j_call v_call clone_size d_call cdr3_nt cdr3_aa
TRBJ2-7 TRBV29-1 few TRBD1 TGCAGCGCCGGGGTCCGTGACAGGGGATTCCACGAGCAGTACTTC CSAGVRDRGFHEQYF
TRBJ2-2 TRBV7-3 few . TGTGCCAGCAGCCCCTACCAGGGCGCGAACACCGGGGAGCTGTTTTTT CASSPYQGANTGELFF
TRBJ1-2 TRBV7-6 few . TGTGCCAGCAGCTTAGATCTCTTGGGTTCATATGGCTACACCTTC CASSLDLLGSYGYTF
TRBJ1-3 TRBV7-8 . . TGTGCCAGCGGCTTAGTCTTGTCGGGGAAAGGAAACACCATATATTTT CASGLVLSGKGNTIYF
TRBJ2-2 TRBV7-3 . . TGTGCCAGCAGCCCCCGGGGTTTTACGGGGACCGGGGAGCTGTTTTTT CASSPRGFTGTGELFF
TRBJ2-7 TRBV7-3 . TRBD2 TGTGCCAGCAGTTTAGCGGGGGCGTCCCCCTACGAGCAGTACTTC CASSLAGASPYEQYF
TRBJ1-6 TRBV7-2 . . TGTGCCAGCAGCCAGAGGGAGGGCAGGAGGGATTCACCCCTCCACTTT CASSQREGRRDSPLHF
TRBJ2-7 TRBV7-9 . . TGTGCCAGTCAAAAGGGGGTTTTCCTCGAGCAGTACTTC CASQKGVFLEQYF
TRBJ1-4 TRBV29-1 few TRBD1 TGCAGCGTGGGACAGGATAATGAAAAACTGTTTTTT CSVGQDNEKLFF
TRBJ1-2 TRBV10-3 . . TGTGCCATCAGTGAAGGGGGAGCTAACTATGGCTACACCTTC CAISEGGANYGYTF
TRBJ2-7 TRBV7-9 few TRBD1 TGTGCCAGCAGCTTAGGCGGGGGACAGGGGGGCGACGAGCAGTACTTC CASSLGGGQGGDEQYF
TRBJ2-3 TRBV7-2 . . TGTGCCAGCAGCTTAGGGAGCCATGGAGCGCAGTATTTT CASSLGSHGAQYF
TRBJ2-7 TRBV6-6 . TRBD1 TGTGCCAGCATGCCAGGGGACAGGGGGAGCTCCTACGAGCAGTACTTC CASMPGDRGSSYEQYF
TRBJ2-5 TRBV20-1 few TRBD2 TGCAGTGCTAGTTATAGCGGGGGGATGTACCAAGAGACCCAGTACTTC CSASYSGGMYQETQYF